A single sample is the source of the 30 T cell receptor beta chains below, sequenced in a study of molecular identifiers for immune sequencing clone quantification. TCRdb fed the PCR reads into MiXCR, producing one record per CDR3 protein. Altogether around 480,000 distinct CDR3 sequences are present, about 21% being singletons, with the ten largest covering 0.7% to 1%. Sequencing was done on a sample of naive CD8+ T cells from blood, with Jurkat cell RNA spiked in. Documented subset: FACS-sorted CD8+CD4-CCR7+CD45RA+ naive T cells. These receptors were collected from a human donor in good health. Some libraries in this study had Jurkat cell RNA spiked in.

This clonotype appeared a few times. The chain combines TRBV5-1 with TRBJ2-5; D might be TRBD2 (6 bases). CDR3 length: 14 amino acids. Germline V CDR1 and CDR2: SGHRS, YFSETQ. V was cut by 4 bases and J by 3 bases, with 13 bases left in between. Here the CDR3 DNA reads TGCGCCAGCAGCCAACTTCCGGGAGAAGAGACCCAGTACTTC. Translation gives CASSQLPGEETQYF.

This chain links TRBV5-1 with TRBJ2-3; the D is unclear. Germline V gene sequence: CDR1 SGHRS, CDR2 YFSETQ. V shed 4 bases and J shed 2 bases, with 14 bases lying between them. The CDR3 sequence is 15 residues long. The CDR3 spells CASSRTRANTDTQYF. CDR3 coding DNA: TGCGCCAGCAGCCGGACCCGGGCAAACACAGATACGCAGTATTTT.

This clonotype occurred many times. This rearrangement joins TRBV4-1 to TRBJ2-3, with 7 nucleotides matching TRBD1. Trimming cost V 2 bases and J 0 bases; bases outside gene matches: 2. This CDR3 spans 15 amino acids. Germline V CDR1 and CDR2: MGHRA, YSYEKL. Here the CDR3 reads CASSQHRGSTDTQYF. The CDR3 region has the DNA TGCGCCAGCAGCCAACACAGGGGAAGCACAGATACGCAGTATTTT.

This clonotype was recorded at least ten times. The CDR3 coding sequence is TGTGCCAGCAGCCAAGATTCCCCCAGCTTACTGGATAATTCACCCCTCCACTTT. This gives the protein CASSQDSPSLLDNSPLHF. The rearrangement uses TRBV14 and TRBJ1-6; D is undetermined. This CDR3 is built from 18 residues. The germline gives CDR1 SGHDN, CDR2 FVKESK. V lost 0 bases to trimming and J lost 5 bases, with 17 bases between them.

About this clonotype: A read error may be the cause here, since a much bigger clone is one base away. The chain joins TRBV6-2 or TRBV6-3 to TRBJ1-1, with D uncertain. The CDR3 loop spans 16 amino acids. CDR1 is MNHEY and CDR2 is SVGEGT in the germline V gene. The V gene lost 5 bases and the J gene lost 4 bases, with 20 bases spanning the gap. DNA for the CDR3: TGTGCCAGCAGTCTCCCTCAGGTTACCATGAGCACTGAAGCTTTCTTT. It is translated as CASSLPQVTMSTEAFF.

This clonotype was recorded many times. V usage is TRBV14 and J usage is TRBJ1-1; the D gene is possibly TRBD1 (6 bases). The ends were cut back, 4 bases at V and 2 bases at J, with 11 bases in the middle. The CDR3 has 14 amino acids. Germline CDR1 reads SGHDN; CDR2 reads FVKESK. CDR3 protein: CASSLAGVNTEAFF. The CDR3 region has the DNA TGTGCCAGCAGCCTTGCAGGGGTTAACACTGAAGCTTTCTTT.

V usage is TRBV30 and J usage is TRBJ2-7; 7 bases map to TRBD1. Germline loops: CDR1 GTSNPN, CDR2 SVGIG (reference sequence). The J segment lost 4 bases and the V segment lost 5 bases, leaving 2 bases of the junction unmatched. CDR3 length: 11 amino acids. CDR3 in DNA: TGTGCCTGGCAGGGGGATTACGAGCAGTACTTC. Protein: CAWQGDYEQYF. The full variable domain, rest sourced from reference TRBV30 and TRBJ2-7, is SQTIHQWPATLVQPVGSPLSLECTVEGTSNPNLYWYRQAAGRGLQLLFYSVGIGQISSEVPQNLSASRPQDRQFILSSKKLLLSDSGFYLCAWQGDYEQYFGPGTRLTVT.

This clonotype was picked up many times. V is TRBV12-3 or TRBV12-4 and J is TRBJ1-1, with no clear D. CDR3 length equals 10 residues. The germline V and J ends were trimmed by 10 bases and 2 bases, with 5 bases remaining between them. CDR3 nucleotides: TGTGCCATCCTAAACACTGAAGCTTTCTTT. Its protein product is CAILNTEAFF.

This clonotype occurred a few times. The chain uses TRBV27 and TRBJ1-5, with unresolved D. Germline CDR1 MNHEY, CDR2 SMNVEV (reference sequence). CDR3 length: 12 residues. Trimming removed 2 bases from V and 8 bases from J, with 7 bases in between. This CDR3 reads CASSLTGEPQHF. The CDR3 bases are TGTGCCAGCAGTTTAACCGGGGAGCCCCAGCATTTT.

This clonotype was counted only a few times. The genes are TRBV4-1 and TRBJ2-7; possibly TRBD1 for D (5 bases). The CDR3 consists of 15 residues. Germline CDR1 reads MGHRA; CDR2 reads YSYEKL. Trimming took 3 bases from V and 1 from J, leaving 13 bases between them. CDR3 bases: TGCGCCAGCAGCCACCAGATCGCAGGGTCCTACGAGCAGTACTTC. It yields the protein CASSHQIAGSYEQYF.

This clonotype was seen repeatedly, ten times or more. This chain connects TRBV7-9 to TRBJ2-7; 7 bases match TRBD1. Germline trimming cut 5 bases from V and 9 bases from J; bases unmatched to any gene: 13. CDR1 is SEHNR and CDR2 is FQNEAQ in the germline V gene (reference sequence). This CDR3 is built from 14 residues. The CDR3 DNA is TGTGCCAGCAGCCCTTCTCGGACAGGCCCGGTGCAGTACTTC. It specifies CASSPSRTGPVQYF.

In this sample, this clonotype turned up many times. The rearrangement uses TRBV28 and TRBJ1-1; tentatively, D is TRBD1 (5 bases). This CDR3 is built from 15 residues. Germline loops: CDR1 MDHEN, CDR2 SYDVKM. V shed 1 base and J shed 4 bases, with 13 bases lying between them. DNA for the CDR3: TGTGCCAGCAGTTTATTTGAGGGGCGAGGCACTGAAGCTTTCTTT. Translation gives CASSLFEGRGTEAFF. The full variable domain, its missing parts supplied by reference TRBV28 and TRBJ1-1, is DVKVTQSSRYLVKRTGEKVFLECVQDMDHENMFWYRQDPGLGLRLIYFSYDVKMKEKGDIPEGYSVSREKKERFSLILESASTNQTSMYLCASSLFEGRGTEAFFGQGTRLTVV.

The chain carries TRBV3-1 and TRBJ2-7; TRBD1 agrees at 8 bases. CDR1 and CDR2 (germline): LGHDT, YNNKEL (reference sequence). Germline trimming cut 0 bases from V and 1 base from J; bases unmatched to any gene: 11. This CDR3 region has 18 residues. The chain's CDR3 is CASSQELSGGAFSYEQYF. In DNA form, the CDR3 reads TGTGCCAGCAGCCAAGAATTGTCAGGGGGCGCTTTTTCCTACGAGCAGTACTTC.

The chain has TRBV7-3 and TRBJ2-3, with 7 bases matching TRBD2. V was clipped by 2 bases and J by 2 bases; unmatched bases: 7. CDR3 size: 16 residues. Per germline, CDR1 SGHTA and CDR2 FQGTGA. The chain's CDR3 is CASSLVGGGATDTQYF. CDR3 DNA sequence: TGTGCCAGCAGCTTAGTGGGCGGGGGAGCCACAGATACGCAGTATTTT.

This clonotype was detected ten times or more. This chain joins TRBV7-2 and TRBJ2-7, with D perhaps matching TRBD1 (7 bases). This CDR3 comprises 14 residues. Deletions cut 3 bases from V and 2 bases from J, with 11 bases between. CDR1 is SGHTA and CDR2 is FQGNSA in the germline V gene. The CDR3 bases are TGTGCCAGCAGCTTCAGGGGGGAAGCCTACGAGCAGTACTTC. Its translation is CASSFRGEAYEQYF.

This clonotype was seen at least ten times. CDR3: CASSQGAGELFF. CDR3 DNA: TGTGCCAGTAGTCAGGGAGCCGGGGAGCTGTTTTTT. V gene TRBV19 combines with J gene TRBJ2-2; either TRBD1 or TRBD2 may fit D (5 bases each). Germline CDR1 and CDR2: LNHDA and SQIVND (reference sequence). The germline V and J ends were trimmed by 5 bases and 6 bases, with 7 bases remaining between them. The CDR3 runs 12 residues.

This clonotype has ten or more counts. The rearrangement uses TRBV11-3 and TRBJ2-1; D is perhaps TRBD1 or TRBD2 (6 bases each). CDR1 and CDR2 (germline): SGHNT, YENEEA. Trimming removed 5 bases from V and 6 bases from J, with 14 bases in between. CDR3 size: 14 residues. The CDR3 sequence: CASSPGAGPNEQFF. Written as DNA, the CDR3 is TGTGCCAGCAGCCCAGGGGCGGGGCCCAATGAGCAGTTCTTC.

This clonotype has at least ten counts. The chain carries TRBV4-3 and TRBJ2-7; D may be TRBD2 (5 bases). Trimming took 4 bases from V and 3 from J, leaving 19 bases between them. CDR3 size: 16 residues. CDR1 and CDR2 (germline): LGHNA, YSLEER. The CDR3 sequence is CASSLDQVARIYEQYF. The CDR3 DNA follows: TGCGCCAGCAGCCTCGATCAGGTAGCGAGAATCTACGAGCAGTACTTC.

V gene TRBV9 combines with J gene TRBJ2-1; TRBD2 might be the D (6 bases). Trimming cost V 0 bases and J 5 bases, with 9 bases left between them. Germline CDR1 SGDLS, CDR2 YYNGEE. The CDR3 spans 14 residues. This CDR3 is CASSVAGLNNEQFF. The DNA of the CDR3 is TGTGCCAGCAGCGTAGCGGGACTTAACAATGAGCAGTTCTTC.

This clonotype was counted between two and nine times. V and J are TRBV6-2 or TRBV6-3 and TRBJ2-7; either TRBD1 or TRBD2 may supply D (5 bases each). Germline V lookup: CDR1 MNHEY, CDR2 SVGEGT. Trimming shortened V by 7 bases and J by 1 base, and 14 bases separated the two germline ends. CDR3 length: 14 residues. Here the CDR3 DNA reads TGTGCCAGCACCCACCTCGGGGCTTCCTACGAGCAGTACTTC. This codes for CASTHLGASYEQYF.

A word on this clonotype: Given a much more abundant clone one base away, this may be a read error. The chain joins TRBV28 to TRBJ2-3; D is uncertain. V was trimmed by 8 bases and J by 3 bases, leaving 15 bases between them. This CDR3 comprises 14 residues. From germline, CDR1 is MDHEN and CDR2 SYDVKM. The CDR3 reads CASGRSQRTDTQYF. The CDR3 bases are TGTGCCAGCGGTCGCTCCCAGAGGACAGATACGCAGTATTTT.

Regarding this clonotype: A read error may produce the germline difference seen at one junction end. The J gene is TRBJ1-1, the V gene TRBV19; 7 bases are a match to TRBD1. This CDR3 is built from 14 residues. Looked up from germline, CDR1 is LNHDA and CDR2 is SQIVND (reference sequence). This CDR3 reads CASSMGQLDTEACF. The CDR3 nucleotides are TGTGCCAGTAGTATGGGACAGTTAGACACTGAAGCTTGCTTT.

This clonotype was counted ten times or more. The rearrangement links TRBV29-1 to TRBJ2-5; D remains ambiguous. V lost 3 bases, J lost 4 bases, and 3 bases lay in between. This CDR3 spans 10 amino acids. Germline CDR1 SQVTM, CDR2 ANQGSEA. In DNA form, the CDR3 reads TGCAGCGTTGAGGGAGAGACCCAGTACTTC. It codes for CSVEGETQYF. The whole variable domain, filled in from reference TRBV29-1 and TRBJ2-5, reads SAVISQKPSRDICQRGTSLTIQCQVDSQVTMMFWYRQQPGQSLTLIATANQGSEATYESGFVIDKFPISRPNLTFSTLTVSNMSPEDSSIYLCSVEGETQYFGPGTRLLVL.

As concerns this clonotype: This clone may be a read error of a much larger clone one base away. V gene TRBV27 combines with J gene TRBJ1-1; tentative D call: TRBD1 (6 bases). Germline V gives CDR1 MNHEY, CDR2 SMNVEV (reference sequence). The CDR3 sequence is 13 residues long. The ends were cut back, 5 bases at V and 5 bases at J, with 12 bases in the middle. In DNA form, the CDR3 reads TGTGCCAGCAGTGCTACAGGGAGTACTGAAGCTTTCTTT. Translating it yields CASSATGSTEAFF.

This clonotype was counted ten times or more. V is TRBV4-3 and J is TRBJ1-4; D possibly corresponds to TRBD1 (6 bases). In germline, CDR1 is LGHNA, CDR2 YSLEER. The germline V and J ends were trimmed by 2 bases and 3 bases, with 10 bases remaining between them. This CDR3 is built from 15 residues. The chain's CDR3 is CASSQTGMANEKLFF. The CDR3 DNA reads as TGCGCCAGCAGCCAAACAGGGATGGCTAATGAAAAACTGTTTTTT.

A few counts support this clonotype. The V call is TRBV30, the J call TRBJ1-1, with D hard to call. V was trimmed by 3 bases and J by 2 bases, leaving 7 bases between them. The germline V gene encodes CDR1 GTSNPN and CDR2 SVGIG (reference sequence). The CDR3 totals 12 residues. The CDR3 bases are TGTGCCTGGAGGACGGTTAACACTGAAGCTTTCTTT. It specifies CAWRTVNTEAFF.

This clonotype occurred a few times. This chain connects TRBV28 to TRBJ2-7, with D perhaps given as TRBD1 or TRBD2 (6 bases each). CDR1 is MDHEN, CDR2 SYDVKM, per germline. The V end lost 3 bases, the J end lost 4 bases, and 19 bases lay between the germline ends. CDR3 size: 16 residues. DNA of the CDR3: TGTGCCAGCAGTTTTCTCCCAGCGGAGGGGGAATACGAGCAGTACTTC. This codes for CASSFLPAEGEYEQYF. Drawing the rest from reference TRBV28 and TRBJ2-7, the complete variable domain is DVKVTQSSRYLVKRTGEKVFLECVQDMDHENMFWYRQDPGLGLRLIYFSYDVKMKEKGDIPEGYSVSREKKERFSLILESASTNQTSMYLCASSFLPAEGEYEQYFGPGTRLTVT.

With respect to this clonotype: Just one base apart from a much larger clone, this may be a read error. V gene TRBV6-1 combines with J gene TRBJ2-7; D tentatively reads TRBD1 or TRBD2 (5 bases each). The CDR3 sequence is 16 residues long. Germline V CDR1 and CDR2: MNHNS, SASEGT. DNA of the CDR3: TGTGCCGGCAGTGAAGTAGGTCTCGGGGCTACCTACGAGCAGTACTTC. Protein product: CAGSEVGLGATYEQYF.

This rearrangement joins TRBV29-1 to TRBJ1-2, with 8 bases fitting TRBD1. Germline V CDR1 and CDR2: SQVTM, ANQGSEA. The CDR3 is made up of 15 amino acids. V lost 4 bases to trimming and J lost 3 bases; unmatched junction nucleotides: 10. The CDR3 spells CSVVGLDRVDYGYTF. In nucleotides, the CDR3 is TGCAGCGTTGTAGGATTGGACAGGGTTGACTATGGCTACACCTTC.

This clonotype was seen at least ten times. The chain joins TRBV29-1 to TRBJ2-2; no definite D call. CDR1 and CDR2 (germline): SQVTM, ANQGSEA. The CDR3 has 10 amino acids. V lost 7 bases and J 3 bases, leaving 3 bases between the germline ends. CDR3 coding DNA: TGCAGCGGATACACCGGGGAGCTGTTTTTT. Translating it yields CSGYTGELFF.